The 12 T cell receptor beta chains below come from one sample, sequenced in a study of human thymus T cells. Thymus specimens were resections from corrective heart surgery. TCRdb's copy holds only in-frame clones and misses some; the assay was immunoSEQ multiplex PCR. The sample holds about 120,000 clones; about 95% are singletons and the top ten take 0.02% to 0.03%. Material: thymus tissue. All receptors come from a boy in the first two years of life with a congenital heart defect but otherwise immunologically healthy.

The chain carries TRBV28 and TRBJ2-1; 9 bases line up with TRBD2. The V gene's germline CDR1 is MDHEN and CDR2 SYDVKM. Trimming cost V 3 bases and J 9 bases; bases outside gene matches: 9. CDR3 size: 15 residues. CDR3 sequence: CASSFRRGGRGEQFF. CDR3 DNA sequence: TGTGCCAGCAGTTTTCGGCGGGGGGGGCGTGGTGAGCAGTTCTTC.

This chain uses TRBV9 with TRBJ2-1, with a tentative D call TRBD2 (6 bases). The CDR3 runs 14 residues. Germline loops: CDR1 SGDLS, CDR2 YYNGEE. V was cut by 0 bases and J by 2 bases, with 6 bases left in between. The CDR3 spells CASSVGGAYNEQFF. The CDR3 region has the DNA TGTGCCAGCAGCGTAGGGGGGGCCTACAATGAGCAGTTCTTC.

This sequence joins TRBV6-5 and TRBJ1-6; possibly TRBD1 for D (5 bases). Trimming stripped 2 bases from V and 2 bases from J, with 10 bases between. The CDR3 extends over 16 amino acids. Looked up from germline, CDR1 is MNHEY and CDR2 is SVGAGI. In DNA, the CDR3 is TGTGCCAGCAGTTACCTGGGGGACCCCTATAATTCACCCCTCCACTTT. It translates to CASSYLGDPYNSPLHF.

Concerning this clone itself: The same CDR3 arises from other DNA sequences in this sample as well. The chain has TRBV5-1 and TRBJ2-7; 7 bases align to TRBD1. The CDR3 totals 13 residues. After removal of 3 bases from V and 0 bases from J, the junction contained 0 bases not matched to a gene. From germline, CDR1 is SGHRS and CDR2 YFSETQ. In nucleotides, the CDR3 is TGCGCCAGCAGCTGGGACAGCTCCTACGAGCAGTACTTC. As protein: CASSWDSSYEQYF.

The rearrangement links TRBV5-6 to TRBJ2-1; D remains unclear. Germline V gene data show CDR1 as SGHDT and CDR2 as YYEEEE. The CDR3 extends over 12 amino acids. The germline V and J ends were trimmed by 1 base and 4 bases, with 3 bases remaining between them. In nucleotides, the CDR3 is TGTGCCAGCAGCTTGTTATACAATGAGCAGTTCTTC. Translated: CASSLLYNEQFF. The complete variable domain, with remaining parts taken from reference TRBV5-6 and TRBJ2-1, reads DAGVTQSPTHLIKTRGQQVTLRCSPKSGHDTVSWYQQALGQGPQFIFQYYEEEERQRGNFPDRFSGHQFPNYSSELNVNALLLGDSALYLCASSLLYNEQFFGPGTRLTVL.

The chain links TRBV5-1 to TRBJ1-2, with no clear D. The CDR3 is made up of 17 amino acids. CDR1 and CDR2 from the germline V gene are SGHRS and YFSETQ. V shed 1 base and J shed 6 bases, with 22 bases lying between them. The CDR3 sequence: CASSLTPDLDRGDGYTF. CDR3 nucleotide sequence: TGCGCCAGCAGCTTGACCCCTGACCTGGACCGGGGTGATGGCTACACCTTC.

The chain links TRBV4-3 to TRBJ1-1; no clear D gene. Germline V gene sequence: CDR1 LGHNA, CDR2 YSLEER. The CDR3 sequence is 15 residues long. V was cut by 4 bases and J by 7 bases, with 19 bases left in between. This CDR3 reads CASSPTPTWSGEAFF. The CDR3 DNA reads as TGCGCCAGCAGCCCTACCCCGACCTGGTCGGGTGAAGCTTTCTTT.

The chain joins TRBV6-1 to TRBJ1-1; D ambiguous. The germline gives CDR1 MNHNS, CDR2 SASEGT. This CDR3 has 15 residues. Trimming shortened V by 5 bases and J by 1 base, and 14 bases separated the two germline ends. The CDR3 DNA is TGTGCCAGCAGTCGGACCGTAGACTGGAACACTGAAGCTTTCTTT. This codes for CASSRTVDWNTEAFF.

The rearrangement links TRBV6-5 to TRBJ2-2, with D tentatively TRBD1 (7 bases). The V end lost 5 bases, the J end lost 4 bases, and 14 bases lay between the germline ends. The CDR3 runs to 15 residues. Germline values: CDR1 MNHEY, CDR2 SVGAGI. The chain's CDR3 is CASSTRQGGTGELFF. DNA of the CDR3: TGTGCCAGCAGTACAAGACAGGGAGGCACCGGGGAGCTGTTTTTT.

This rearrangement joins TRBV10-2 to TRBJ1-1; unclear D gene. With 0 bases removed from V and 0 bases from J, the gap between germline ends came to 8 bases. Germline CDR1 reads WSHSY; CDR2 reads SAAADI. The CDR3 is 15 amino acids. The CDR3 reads CASSESQRMNTEAFF. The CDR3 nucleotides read TGCGCCAGCAGTGAGTCCCAGAGAATGAACACTGAAGCTTTCTTT.

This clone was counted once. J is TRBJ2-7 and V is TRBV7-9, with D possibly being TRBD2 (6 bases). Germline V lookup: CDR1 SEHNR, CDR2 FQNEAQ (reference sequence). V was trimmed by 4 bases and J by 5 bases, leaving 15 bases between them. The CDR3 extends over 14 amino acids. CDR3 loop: CASSWSRGNDEQYF. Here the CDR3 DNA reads TGTGCCAGCAGCTGGTCCCGGGGGAACGACGAGCAGTACTTC.

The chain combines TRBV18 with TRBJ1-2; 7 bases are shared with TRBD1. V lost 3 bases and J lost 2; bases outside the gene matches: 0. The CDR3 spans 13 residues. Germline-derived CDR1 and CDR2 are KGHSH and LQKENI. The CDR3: CASSPGQNYGYTF. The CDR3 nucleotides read TGTGCCAGCTCACCGGGACAGAACTATGGCTACACCTTC.